This passage covers 24 T cell receptor beta chains from one sample sequenced in a study of T cells in Graves' hyperthyroidism and ophthalmopathy. Amplification targeted TCR beta CDR3 regions from RNA transcripts. The TCR CDR3 was amplified in a first-round RT-PCR using the HTBI primer set. Each CDR3 protein is one row after TCRdb ran MiXCR on the multiplex PCR reads. The repertoire holds approximately 400,000 distinct CDR3 sequences, with approximately 17% as singletons. The sample comprised blood. The receptors come from a man aged 18-30 years with Graves' ophthalmopathy.

The CDR3 sequence: CASSFLAETDTQYF. The CDR3, as DNA: TGTGCCAGCAGTTTCTTAGCGGAGACAGATACGCAGTATTTT. The chain recombines TRBV27 with TRBJ2-3, with D maybe TRBD2 (6 bases). Germline V gene lookup returns CDR1 MNHEY and CDR2 SMNVEV (reference sequence). Trimming cost V 3 bases and J 3 bases, with 10 bases left between them. The CDR3 spans 14 residues.

This clonotype appeared a few times. The chain uses TRBV20-1 and TRBJ2-4, with D perhaps TRBD1 (6 bases). CDR3 length: 13 residues. V gave up 5 bases and J gave up 5 bases, with 13 bases separating them. Germline-derived CDR1 and CDR2 are DFQATT and SNEGSKA (reference sequence). This chain's CDR3 is CSAFRDTENIQYF. CDR3 nucleotide sequence: TGCAGTGCTTTCCGGGACACCGAAAACATTCAGTACTTC.

The chain couples TRBV5-6 to TRBJ1-2, with 8 bases fitting TRBD1. CDR1 is SGHDT and CDR2 is YYEEEE in the germline V gene. With V trimmed by 1 base and J by 4 bases, 3 bases remained unmatched. This CDR3 spans 14 amino acids. This chain's CDR3 is CASSLPGGSYGYTF. The CDR3 DNA sequence: TGTGCCAGCAGCTTGCCAGGGGGCAGCTATGGCTACACCTTC.

There are many counts of this clonotype. The rearrangement uses TRBV6-1 and TRBJ2-5; 10 nucleotides align to TRBD1. CDR1 is MNHNS and CDR2 is SASEGT in the germline V gene. The CDR3 spans 15 residues. V was pared by 6 bases and J by 0 bases, with 4 bases of the junction left unmatched. CDR3 region: CASSWTGGDQETQYF. The CDR3 DNA follows: TGTGCCAGCAGCTGGACAGGGGGGGACCAAGAGACCCAGTACTTC.

This clonotype was found many times. The chain joins TRBV28 to TRBJ2-7, with D hard to call. Germline CDR1 and CDR2: MDHEN and SYDVKM. Trimming took 8 bases from V and 3 from J, leaving 14 bases between them. CDR3 size: 13 residues. The CDR3 DNA is TGTGCCAGCCTCTCGCGTTGGGACTACGAGCAGTACTTC. Translated: CASLSRWDYEQYF.

There are many counts of this clonotype. The chain uses TRBV6-1 and TRBJ2-3; weak D call: TRBD2 (6 bases). The CDR3 is 15 residues long. V was shortened by 5 bases and J by 2 bases, with 14 bases between the two germline ends. Germline V CDR1 and CDR2: MNHNS, SASEGT. The CDR3 DNA reads TGTGCCAGCAGTTATAGTAGCGGCAACACAGATACGCAGTATTTT. The encoded protein is CASSYSSGNTDTQYF.

This clonotype showed up many times. The junction does not match germline at one end; this may be a read error. The chain uses TRBV4-1 and TRBJ2-7; maybe TRBD2 (5 bases). There are 13 residues in the CDR3. CDR1 MGHRA and CDR2 YSYEKL come from the germline V gene. In nucleotides, the CDR3 is TGTGCCAGCAGCCAAGGGAGTTCCTACGAGCAGTACTTC. As protein: CASSQGSSYEQYF.

This clonotype was counted many times. This chain connects TRBV6-5 to TRBJ2-5, with 8 nucleotides matching TRBD1. CDR1 and CDR2 (germline): MNHEY, SVGAGI. CDR3 length: 14 residues. The V gene end was trimmed by 2 bases and the J gene end by 4 bases; junction bases not matched to a gene: 3. CDR3 sequence: CASSYGQGGETQYF. The DNA of the CDR3 is TGTGCCAGCAGTTACGGACAGGGCGGAGAGACCCAGTACTTC.

The CDR3 sequence: CASSLELAGAFQETQYF. The CDR3 DNA is TGTGCCAGCAGCTTAGAACTAGCGGGGGCCTTCCAAGAGACCCAGTACTTC. V gene TRBV11-2 combines with J gene TRBJ2-5, with 11 bases identical to TRBD2. In germline, CDR1 is SGHAT, CDR2 FQNNGV. The V segment lost 0 bases and the J segment 1 base; nucleotides outside the gene matches: 4. This CDR3 is built from 17 residues. The whole variable domain, filled in from reference TRBV11-2 and TRBJ2-5, reads EAGVAQSPRYKIIEKRQSVAFWCNPISGHATLYWYQQILGQGPKLLIQFQNNGVVDDSQLPKDRFSAERLKGVDSTLKIQPAKLEDSAVYLCASSLELAGAFQETQYFGPGTRLLVL.

The table lists this clonotype with many counts. The V gene is TRBV11-2, the J gene TRBJ1-5; 8 nucleotides line up with TRBD1. CDR3 length equals 15 residues. With V trimmed by 5 bases and J by 1 base, 4 bases remained unmatched. CDR1 and CDR2 from the germline V gene are SGHAT and FQNNGV. The CDR3 sequence is CASSLTGESNQPQHF. Written as DNA, the CDR3 is TGTGCCAGCAGCCTGACAGGGGAAAGCAATCAGCCCCAGCATTTT.

This clonotype appeared many times. V is TRBV12-3 or TRBV12-4 and J is TRBJ1-2; D remains ambiguous. The CDR3 spans 17 residues. With 2 bases removed from V and 5 bases from J, the gap between germline ends came to 21 bases. The CDR3 spells CASSLKPGRYDWYGYTF. The CDR3 DNA sequence: TGTGCCAGCAGTTTAAAGCCCGGTCGGTACGATTGGTATGGCTACACCTTC.

This clonotype was picked up a small number of times. For the CDR3, the DNA is TGTGCCAGCTGGGACAGGGCGAACACCGGGGAGCTGTTTTTT. Translated: CASWDRANTGELFF. The V and J genes are TRBV6-1 and TRBJ2-2; 9 nucleotides agree with TRBD1. The germline V gene encodes CDR1 MNHNS and CDR2 SASEGT. This CDR3 region has 14 residues. Trimming took 8 bases from V and 0 from J; bases not matched to a gene: 1.

This chain joins TRBV6-2 or TRBV6-3 and TRBJ1-1; D gene ambiguous. The CDR3 extends over 12 amino acids. Between the trimmed V and J ends, which lost 0 bases and 3 bases, there was a span of 2 bases. Germline V CDR1 and CDR2: MNHEY, SVGEGT. The CDR3 nucleotides are TGTGCCAGCAGTTACTCAGACACTGAAGCTTTCTTT. Protein sequence: CASSYSDTEAFF.

Concerning this clonotype: This may come from a read error, since a much larger clone is one base off. V is TRBV2 and J is TRBJ2-7, with D perhaps TRBD2 (5 bases). The J call may be faulty, since TRBJ2-1 better matches the DNA end. The CDR3 has 17 residues. The germline gives CDR1 SNHLY, CDR2 FYNNEI. In nucleotides, the CDR3 is TGTGCCAGCAGTGATCCTGGGAGATTGTCTGGCAACTACGAGCAGTTCTTC. Encoded protein: CASSDPGRLSGNYEQFF.

This clonotype was seen a handful of times. This chain uses TRBV5-1 with TRBJ1-2; D remains ambiguous. The CDR3 is 15 amino acids. Trimming took 4 bases from V and 0 from J, leaving 13 bases between them. Germline loops: CDR1 SGHRS, CDR2 YFSETQ. The CDR3 reads CASSSWTEPNYGYTF. CDR3 DNA sequence: TGCGCCAGCAGCAGTTGGACGGAACCTAACTATGGCTACACCTTC.

This clonotype was recorded a few times. The chain uses TRBV7-3 and TRBJ2-2; TRBD2 matches at 13 bases. Trimming removed 5 bases from V and 7 bases from J; junction bases left unmatched: 1. The CDR3 is 14 amino acids. Germline V gene data show CDR1 as SGHTA and CDR2 as FQGTGA. CDR3: CASSGTSGVGELFF. In DNA, the CDR3 is TGTGCCAGCAGCGGGACTAGCGGGGTCGGGGAGCTGTTTTTT.

This clonotype came up many times. The chain has TRBV29-1 and TRBJ1-4, with D unclear. V gave up 7 bases and J gave up 4 bases, with 10 bases separating them. The CDR3 is 12 amino acids. Per germline, CDR1 SQVTM and CDR2 ANQGSEA. DNA for the CDR3: TGCAGCGCTATCAGCGGTAATGAAAAACTGTTTTTT. Translating gives CSAISGNEKLFF.

In this sample, this clonotype turned up many times. V gene TRBV29-1 combines with J gene TRBJ1-1, with unresolved D. Germline values: CDR1 SQVTM, CDR2 ANQGSEA. The CDR3 spans 11 residues. V was clipped by 3 bases and J by 10 bases, with 12 bases between them. Here the CDR3 reads CSVDEGPGAFF. The CDR3, as DNA: TGCAGCGTTGATGAGGGCCCGGGAGCTTTCTTT.

This sequence joins TRBV4-1 and TRBJ1-2, with D perhaps TRBD1 (6 bases). The CDR3 has 16 amino acids. Germline-derived CDR1 and CDR2 are MGHRA and YSYEKL. V lost 3 bases and J 6 bases, leaving 20 bases between the germline ends. The CDR3 loop reads CASSQPKEGVRNGYTF. The CDR3 bases are TGCGCCAGCAGCCAGCCCAAAGAGGGGGTGAGAAATGGCTACACCTTC.

Ten or more counts support this clonotype. CDR3 amino acids: CASSRRVGSYEQYF. CDR3 sequence (DNA): TGTGCCAGCAGTCGCAGGGTAGGATCCTACGAGCAGTACTTC. The rearrangement links TRBV11-2 to TRBJ2-7; possibly TRBD1 for D (5 bases). V was trimmed by 6 bases and J by 1 base, leaving 13 bases between them. The CDR3 has 14 amino acids. CDR1 SGHAT and CDR2 FQNNGV come from the germline V gene.

This clonotype has a handful of counts. V is TRBV7-9 and J is TRBJ2-5; TRBD2 aligns across 12 bases. Trimming cost V 5 bases and J 4 bases; bases outside gene matches: 11. CDR1 is SEHNR and CDR2 is FQNEAQ in the germline V gene (reference sequence). This CDR3 spans 17 amino acids. DNA for the CDR3: TGTGCCAGCAGCGAGCGGATGACTAGCGGGGGCCGAGAGACCCAGTACTTC. Protein sequence: CASSERMTSGGRETQYF.

This clonotype was counted only a few times. The chain links TRBV5-6 to TRBJ1-2; 7 bases map to TRBD1. The V and J ends lost 10 bases and 0 bases, in that order; junction bases with no gene match: 12. The CDR3 runs 15 residues. The germline gives CDR1 SGHDT, CDR2 YYEEEE. The CDR3 sequence: CAVSQGDTPNYGYTF. The CDR3 DNA reads TGTGCCGTGAGCCAGGGGGACACCCCTAACTATGGCTACACCTTC.

DNA for the CDR3: TGTGCCAGTAGTATAGAGGTACAGAACTATGGCTACACCTTC. This translates into CASSIEVQNYGYTF. This rearrangement joins TRBV19 to TRBJ1-2; D call uncertain. V lost 0 bases, J lost 2 bases, and 7 bases lay in between. The CDR3 length is 14 residues. The germline gives CDR1 LNHDA, CDR2 SQIVND (reference sequence).

Of note for this clonotype: A much larger clonotype is one base distant, so this may be a read error. The conserved phenylalanine or tryptophan normally closing the CDR3 is absent here, so this likely arose from a read error. J is TRBJ2-7 and V is TRBV6-6; no definite D call. Between the trimmed V and J ends, which lost 0 bases and 2 bases, there was a span of 8 bases. CDR3 size: 14 residues. The germline V gene has CDR1 MNHNY and CDR2 SVGAGI (reference sequence). The CDR3 here is CASSYSVGTYEQYS. CDR3 nucleotide sequence: TGTGCCAGCAGTTACTCGGTTGGTACCTACGAGCAGTACTCC.